Below, 16 T cell receptor beta chains from the same sample are listed, as sequenced in a study of T cell responses to AZD1222 COVID-19 vaccine. Clones were sequenced by immunoSEQ multiplex PCR, and TCRdb holds only the in-frame ones, with some missing. Of more than 150,000 clones in the sample, 80% to 90% were seen once. The sample consisted of peripheral blood, taken on day 0 of AZD1222 vaccination. These receptors were obtained from an adult in good health.

The rearrangement uses TRBV19 and TRBJ1-2; D may be TRBD1 (6 bases). V was pared by 5 bases and J by 6 bases, with 19 bases between. This CDR3 is 15 amino acids long. Germline loops: CDR1 LNHDA, CDR2 SQIVND (reference sequence). The CDR3 here is CASSSPAQGWNGYTF. The CDR3 region has the DNA TGTGCCAGTAGTTCCCCGGCACAGGGATGGAATGGCTACACCTTC. The full variable domain, completed using reference TRBV19 and TRBJ1-2, is DGGITQSPKYLFRKEGQNVTLSCEQNLNHDAMYWYRQDPGQGLRLIYYSQIVNDFQKGDIAEGYSVSREKKESFPLTVTSAQKNPTAFYLCASSSPAQGWNGYTFGSGTRLTVV.

CDR3 sequence reads: CASSQDVSNQPQHF. Here the CDR3 DNA reads TGTGCCAGCAGCCAAGATGTGAGCAATCAGCCCCAGCATTTT. The chain uses TRBV3-1 (or the pseudogene TRBV3-2) and TRBJ1-5; D is undetermined. V lost 0 bases and J lost 1, with 4 bases in between. Germline V gene data show CDR1 as LGHDT and CDR2 as YNNKEL (reference sequence). The CDR3 contains 14 residues.

The chain has TRBV6-5 and TRBJ2-7, with a weak D call TRBD2 (5 bases). CDR1 is MNHEY, CDR2 SVGAGI, per germline. The V gene lost 10 bases and the J gene lost 3 bases, with 13 bases spanning the gap. This CDR3 has 12 residues. CDR3 in DNA: TGTGCCACCGCGCCGGGGAACTACGAGCAGTACTTC. Amino acid sequence: CATAPGNYEQYF.

The genes are TRBV4-1 and TRBJ1-4; D gene unclear. CDR1 MGHRA and CDR2 YSYEKL come from the germline V gene. The ends were cut back, 5 bases at V and 4 bases at J, with 20 bases in the middle. This CDR3 has 17 amino acids. In nucleotides, the CDR3 is TGCGCCAGCAGCGCCAGGACTGCACGGGTACTTAATGAAAAACTGTTTTTT. It yields the protein CASSARTARVLNEKLFF.

Only one count was recorded for this clone. The chain joins TRBV5-1 to TRBJ2-1, with 13 bases identical to TRBD2. This CDR3 is 15 amino acids long. Germline CDR1 SGHRS, CDR2 YFSETQ. J was trimmed by 12 bases and V by 0 bases; bases with no gene match: 6. This CDR3 is CASSLELAGGPSQFF. The CDR3 DNA reads as TGCGCCAGCAGCTTGGAACTAGCGGGGGGGCCATCGCAGTTCTTC.

The chain employs TRBV4-1 and TRBJ1-5, with D possibly TRBD1 on 6 matching bases. Germline CDR1 is MGHRA and CDR2 is YSYEKL. The V gene lost 3 bases and the J gene lost 7 bases, with 10 bases spanning the gap. There are 13 residues in the CDR3. The CDR3 region is CASSQNRGQPQHF. The CDR3 nucleotides are TGCGCCAGCAGCCAGAATAGGGGGCAGCCCCAGCATTTT.

The rearrangement uses TRBV10-3 and TRBJ2-7; D might be TRBD1 (6 bases). V was pared by 6 bases and J by 5 bases, with 17 bases between. In germline, CDR1 is ENHRY, CDR2 SYGVKD. There are 14 residues in the CDR3. The CDR3 coding sequence is TGTGCCATCAGAAGGGACACTACACGCGACGAGCAGTACTTC. It encodes CAIRRDTTRDEQYF.

V gene TRBV6-5 combines with J gene TRBJ1-3; D gene uncertain. Germline V gene data show CDR1 as MNHEY and CDR2 as SVGAGI. Trimming shortened V by 2 bases and J by 0 bases, and 11 bases separated the two germline ends. The CDR3 is 16 residues long. As DNA, the CDR3 is TGTGCCAGCAGTTACCTGCGTCGGACCTCTGGAAACACCATATATTTT. It encodes CASSYLRRTSGNTIYF.

The chain is built from TRBV18 and TRBJ1-3; D gene uncertain. This CDR3 spans 17 amino acids. Trimming removed 1 base from V and 0 bases from J, with 13 bases in between. Germline V gene sequence: CDR1 KGHSH, CDR2 LQKENI. The CDR3 DNA sequence: TGTGCCAGCTCACCACGGGCGGGGAGGACCTCTGGAAACACCATATATTTT. As protein: CASSPRAGRTSGNTIYF.

This clone was seen a few times. The chain couples TRBV19 to TRBJ1-5; TRBD1 agrees at 10 bases. Germline V lookup: CDR1 LNHDA, CDR2 SQIVND (reference sequence). The J segment lost 4 bases and the V segment lost 7 bases, leaving 7 bases of the junction unmatched. The CDR3 runs to 15 residues. CDR3 DNA: TGTGCCAGTAACCCAGGACAGGGGGGGAATCAGCCCCAGCATTTT. Residues: CASNPGQGGNQPQHF.

The V call is TRBV10-3, the J call TRBJ1-2; maybe TRBD1 (6 bases). Germline V gives CDR1 ENHRY, CDR2 SYGVKD. This CDR3 has 15 residues. The germline V and J ends were trimmed by 0 bases and 0 bases, with 8 bases remaining between them. CDR3 in amino acids: CAISESQGTNYGYTF. The CDR3, as DNA: TGTGCCATCAGTGAGTCTCAGGGGACTAACTATGGCTACACCTTC.

The DNA for the CDR3 is TGCGCCAGCAGTGAGGGAAGAGGACAGCCCCAGCATTTT. It translates to CASSEGRGQPQHF. The chain has TRBV10-1 and TRBJ1-5, with D unclear. The V end was cut by 2 bases, the J end by 7 bases, with 9 bases between. The germline CDR1 and CDR2 sequences are WNHNN and SYGVQD (reference sequence). The CDR3 is made up of 13 amino acids.

V and J are TRBV7-3 and TRBJ2-7; D remains ambiguous. Germline lookup yields CDR1 SGHTA and CDR2 FQGTGA. V was cut by 6 bases and J by 6 bases, with 18 bases left in between. The CDR3 covers 14 residues. The CDR3 reads CASSLGPKSSEQYF. The CDR3 DNA reads as TGTGCCAGCAGTTTAGGACCCAAGTCGTCCGAGCAGTACTTC.

The V gene is TRBV5-1, the J gene TRBJ2-7; 9 bases agree with TRBD1. CDR1 is SGHRS, CDR2 YFSETQ, per germline. V lost 3 bases and J lost 3; bases outside the gene matches: 4. The length of the CDR3 is 14 residues. DNA for the CDR3: TGCGCCAGCAGCTCTACAGGGGGCCGCTACGAGCAGTACTTC. Protein sequence: CASSSTGGRYEQYF.

This chain links TRBV28 with TRBJ2-3; D remains unclear. The V and J ends lost 0 bases and 1 base respectively, with 11 bases between them. This CDR3 region has 16 residues. The germline V gene encodes CDR1 MDHEN and CDR2 SYDVKM. In DNA, the CDR3 is TGTGCCAGCAGTTTATGGGGCGGAGCTGGCACAGATACGCAGTATTTT. It yields the protein CASSLWGGAGTDTQYF.

The CDR3 sequence: CAWGGTAGNTIYF. CDR3 coding DNA: TGTGCCTGGGGGGGGACTGCGGGAAACACCATATATTTT. The rearrangement joins TRBV30 to TRBJ1-3, with D perhaps matching TRBD1 (5 bases). Looked up from germline, CDR1 is GTSNPN and CDR2 is SVGIG (reference sequence). With 5 bases removed from V and 4 bases from J, the gap between germline ends came to 12 bases. The CDR3 runs 13 residues.